A single sample is the source of the 3 T cell receptor beta chains below, sequenced in a study of T cell repertoires in cytomegalovirus infection. One entry per CDR3 protein, called by TCRdb with MiXCR from the reads. The table records approximately 910,000 distinct CDR3 sequences, roughly 31% of them present only once. No antigen has been identified for these receptors. Sequencing used cultured CD8+ T cells from PBMCs, obtained from culture after CMV antigen stimulation. Every receptor here comes from a human donor in good health (CMV status not recorded). Some clones in this sample may be carry-over from other donors' samples.

This chain links TRBV6-1 with TRBJ2-1; unclear D gene. Looked up from germline, CDR1 is MNHNS and CDR2 is SASEGT. The CDR3 totals 14 residues. Trimming removed 6 bases from V and 5 bases from J, with 14 bases in between. As DNA, the CDR3 is TGTGCCAGCAGATTGGGGTTAGGAAACAATGAGCAGTTCTTC. Encoded protein: CASRLGLGNNEQFF.

There are many counts of this clonotype. V usage is TRBV4-1 and J usage is TRBJ1-5; D may be TRBD1 (5 bases). V was cut by 4 bases and J by 9 bases, with 16 bases left in between. The CDR3 spans 14 residues. CDR1 and CDR2 from the germline V gene are MGHRA and YSYEKL. DNA for the CDR3: TGCGCCAGCAGCCTGGCACGGGGGGGTCGGCCCCAGCATTTT. Amino acids: CASSLARGGRPQHF.

The chain has TRBV13 and TRBJ2-5; 10 bases are a match to TRBD2. The CDR3 length is 16 residues. The germline CDR1 and CDR2 sequences are PRHDT and FYEKMQ (reference sequence). The junction had 6 bases not matched to a gene; V was cut back by 5 bases and J by 0 bases. The CDR3 DNA reads as TGTGCCAGCAGCCTAGCTAGCGGGAGTCACCAAGAGACCCAGTACTTC. Its protein product is CASSLASGSHQETQYF. Complete variable domain (other parts from reference TRBV13 and TRBJ2-5): AAGVIQSPRHLIKEKRETATLKCYPIPRHDTVYWYQQGPGQDPQFLISFYEKMQSDKGSIPDRFSAQQFSDYHSELNMSSLELGDSALYFCASSLASGSHQETQYFGPGTRLLVL.